The clone carrying this T cell receptor beta chain came up many times. Its matching antigen is unknown. The lymph nodes were axillary draining lymph nodes from breast cancer patients. This sample was taken from a study of breast tumors, draining lymph nodes, adjacent tissues. Study-wide points: Tumor T cell lymph node origin was a supported hypothesis, not proven.

Trimming left V 5 bases short and J 4 bases short, with 6 bases between. The CDR3 is 12 amino acids. Per germline, CDR1 SGHTA and CDR2 FQGNSA. TCRdb called the multiplex PCR reads again in MiXCR, with one record for every CDR3 protein. Of about 180,000 distinct CDR3 sequences listed, roughly a third are singletons. The chain couples TRBV7-2 to TRBJ2-1; D remains unclear. This clonotype originated in a female donor with breast cancer. Some clones in this sample may be carry-over from other donors' samples. Sequenced material: axillary lymph node tissue. The DNA of the CDR3 is TGTGCCAGCAGCGGTGGGTACAATGAGCAGTTCTTC. This translates into CASSGGYNEQFF.